A single T cell receptor (beta chain) is shown here with its context. Germline V lookup: CDR1 SEHNR, CDR2 FQNEAQ (reference sequence). There are 16 residues in the CDR3. Trimming took 4 bases from V and 5 from J; bases not matched to a gene: 12. This record belongs to a study of blood T cell repertoires in COVID-19. Study context: Both acute and convalescent COVID-19 samples were obtained from the United States, Italy and Spain. PBMCs, B-cell-depleted T cells, or T cells were the source of the cDNA or gDNA that made up the material.

Original processing methods: From reference gene primer amplification, estimates of nucleated cell counts were derived. TCRdb's table, derived via immunoSEQ multiplex PCR, lists solely in-frame clones and lacks some. The V and J calls and the clone size are those of that table, but D and trimming were determined from the DNA. The profile shows about 150,000 clones, approximately 82% of them singletons. This sequence was found in a woman in her forties or fifties in a cohort sampled during active or convalescent COVID-19. Sequences were obtained from peripheral blood. The V and J genes are TRBV7-9 and TRBJ1-1; TRBD1 aligns across 8 bases. The CDR3 nucleotides read TGTGCCAGCAGCTCATGGTCAGGGGGCGCGGGTACTGAAGCTTTCTTT. It yields the protein CASSSWSGGAGTEAFF.